These 13 T cell receptor beta chains were sequenced from one sample in a study of T cells in localized non-small cell lung cancer. This table comes from immunoSEQ multiplex PCR, and its TCRdb copy is limited to in-frame clones, with some not included. The sample holds 25,000 to 35,000 clones, around 89% seen once. The sample here was peripheral blood, taken before any cancer treatment. These receptors originate from a female donor older than 55 with stage III squamous cell lung carcinoma.

This clone has just one count. The rearrangement uses TRBV19 and TRBJ2-2; 8 bases are shared with TRBD1. With V trimmed by 4 bases and J by 4 bases, 11 bases remained unmatched. The CDR3 contains 17 residues. CDR1 and CDR2 (germline): LNHDA, SQIVND (reference sequence). This chain's CDR3 is CASSTIAGTGGTGELFF. CDR3 coding DNA: TGTGCCAGTAGTACCATTGCCGGAACAGGGGGCACCGGGGAGCTGTTTTTT.

The chain carries TRBV7-2 and TRBJ1-4, with D maybe TRBD1 (5 bases). Trimming left V 5 bases short and J 4 bases short, with 14 bases between. This CDR3 spans 15 amino acids. The germline V gene has CDR1 SGHTA and CDR2 FQGNSA. CDR3 amino acids: CASSPRTGLNEKLFF. The CDR3 nucleotides read TGTGCCAGCAGCCCTAGGACGGGACTTAATGAAAAACTGTTTTTT.

The chain carries TRBV7-8 and TRBJ1-2, with D possibly being TRBD1 (5 bases). This CDR3 comprises 13 residues. CDR1 SGHVS and CDR2 FQNEAQ come from the germline V gene. V shed 1 base and J shed 4 bases, with 7 bases lying between them. CDR3 region: CASSLGGSYGYTF. CDR3 DNA: TGTGCCAGCAGCTTAGGGGGGAGCTATGGCTACACCTTC. Supplemented by reference TRBV7-8 and TRBJ1-2, the full variable domain reads GAGVSQSPRYKVAKRGQDVALRCDPISGHVSLFWYQQALGQGPEFLTYFQNEAQLDKSGLPSDRFFAERPEGSVSTLKIQRTQQEDSAVYLCASSLGGSYGYTFGSGTRLTVV.

J is TRBJ2-1 and V is TRBV5-6, with D tentatively TRBD2 (5 bases). Trimming cost V 4 bases and J 4 bases, with 12 bases left between them. CDR1 is SGHDT and CDR2 is YYEEEE in the germline V gene. The CDR3 runs 14 residues. The CDR3: CASSPLGSYNEQFF. The CDR3 nucleotides are TGTGCCAGCAGCCCCTTGGGGAGTTACAATGAGCAGTTCTTC.

V and J are TRBV4-2 and TRBJ1-2, with D unclear. Trimming left V 0 bases short and J 2 bases short, with 10 bases between. This CDR3 has 15 residues. The germline gives CDR1 LGHNA, CDR2 YNFKEQ. The CDR3 loop is CASSQDPIANYGYTF. The CDR3 DNA reads TGTGCCAGCAGCCAAGATCCGATAGCGAACTATGGCTACACCTTC.

The rearrangement uses TRBV7-6 and TRBJ2-2; a weak D match, TRBD1 (5 bases). Germline-derived CDR1 and CDR2 are SGHVS and FNYEAQ. This CDR3 has 15 amino acids. With 1 base removed from V and 6 bases from J, the gap between germline ends came to 12 bases. The CDR3 DNA sequence: TGTGCCAGCAGCTTAGGCCGAGCAGGGCCCGGGGAGCTGTTTTTT. Translating it yields CASSLGRAGPGELFF.

The V gene is TRBV28, the J gene TRBJ1-3, with 8 bases lining up with TRBD1. Unmatched junction bases numbered 11, after V lost 8 bases and J lost 5 bases. The length of the CDR3 is 15 residues. The germline CDR1 and CDR2 sequences are MDHEN and SYDVKM. CDR3 in DNA: TGTGCCAGCCGCGAATTACAGGGGGATAGAAACACCATATATTTT. Its translation is CASRELQGDRNTIYF.

J is TRBJ1-5 and V is TRBV12-5; TRBD1 matches at 7 bases. The CDR3 sequence is 17 residues long. Looked up from germline, CDR1 is LGHNT and CDR2 is FRNRAP. V gave up 8 bases and J gave up 1 base; unmatched junction bases: 14. The CDR3 nucleotides are TGTGCTAGTCCCCCCGGGACAGCAAGGGGGAGCAATCAGCCCCAGCATTTT. Translated, it gives CASPPGTARGSNQPQHF. The variable domain in full, with the rest retrieved from reference TRBV12-5 and TRBJ1-5, is DARVTQTPRHKVTEMGQEVTMRCQPILGHNTVFWYRQTMMQGLELLAYFRNRAPLDDSGMPKDRFSAEMPDATLATLKIQPSEPRDSAVYFCASPPGTARGSNQPQHFGDGTRLSIL.

The V call is TRBV7-9, the J call TRBJ1-4; 8 bases are shared with TRBD1. Per the germline V gene, CDR1 is SEHNR and CDR2 is FQNEAQ (reference sequence). The CDR3 runs 14 residues. V shed 4 bases, J shed 4 bases, and the junction held 2 bases outside the gene matches. CDR3 in amino acids: CASSSGQVNEKLFF. The DNA for the CDR3 is TGTGCCAGCAGCTCGGGACAGGTTAATGAAAAACTGTTTTTT.

The chain recombines TRBV7-8 with TRBJ1-4, with D possibly matching TRBD1 (6 bases). The length of the CDR3 is 15 residues. Germline CDR1 is SGHVS and CDR2 is FQNEAQ. The V and J ends lost 2 bases and 4 bases respectively, with 11 bases between them. Here the CDR3 reads CASSLNQGFNEKLFF. CDR3 sequence (DNA): TGTGCCAGCAGCTTAAATCAGGGGTTTAATGAAAAACTGTTTTTT.

Only a few counts were recorded for this clone. The gene calls are TRBV5-4 and TRBJ1-6, with 9 bases identical to TRBD1. J gave up 10 bases and V 0 bases, and 11 bases lay outside the gene matches. The CDR3 runs 17 residues. Germline V gene data show CDR1 as SGHNT and CDR2 as YYREEE (reference sequence). The CDR3 region is CASSLAPPGQGTSPLHF. The CDR3 DNA follows: TGTGCCAGCAGCTTGGCCCCCCCGGGACAGGGTACCTCACCCCTCCACTTT.

A remark on this clone: The sample contains more than one DNA sequence encoding this CDR3. V usage is TRBV9 and J usage is TRBJ1-1; D perhaps matches TRBD1 (5 bases). CDR1 is SGDLS and CDR2 is YYNGEE in the germline V gene. This CDR3 contains 15 residues. V lost 0 bases, J lost 1 base, and 10 bases lay in between. The CDR3 DNA is TGTGCCAGCAGCGTAGGAACTGGGGCGAACACTGAAGCTTTCTTT. Translating gives CASSVGTGANTEAFF. The complete variable domain, with remaining parts taken from reference TRBV9 and TRBJ1-1, reads DSGVTQTPKHLITATGQRVTLRCSPRSGDLSVYWYQQSLDQGLQFLIQYYNGEERAKGNILERFSAQQFPDLHSELNLSSLELGDSALYFCASSVGTGANTEAFFGQGTRLTVV.

The chain carries TRBV7-6 and TRBJ1-1, with 7 bases matching TRBD1. The CDR3 has 14 residues. J was trimmed by 2 bases and V by 5 bases; bases with no gene match: 5. Germline CDR1 is SGHVS and CDR2 is FNYEAQ. CDR3 in DNA: TGTGCCAGCAGCGCGACAGGGTTCAACACTGAAGCTTTCTTT. Its translation is CASSATGFNTEAFF. The full variable domain, its missing parts supplied by reference TRBV7-6 and TRBJ1-1, is GAGVSQSPRYKVTKRGQDVALRCDPISGHVSLYWYRQALGQGPEFLTYFNYEAQQDKSGLPNDRFSAERPEGSISTLTIQRTEQRDSAMYRCASSATGFNTEAFFGQGTRLTVV.